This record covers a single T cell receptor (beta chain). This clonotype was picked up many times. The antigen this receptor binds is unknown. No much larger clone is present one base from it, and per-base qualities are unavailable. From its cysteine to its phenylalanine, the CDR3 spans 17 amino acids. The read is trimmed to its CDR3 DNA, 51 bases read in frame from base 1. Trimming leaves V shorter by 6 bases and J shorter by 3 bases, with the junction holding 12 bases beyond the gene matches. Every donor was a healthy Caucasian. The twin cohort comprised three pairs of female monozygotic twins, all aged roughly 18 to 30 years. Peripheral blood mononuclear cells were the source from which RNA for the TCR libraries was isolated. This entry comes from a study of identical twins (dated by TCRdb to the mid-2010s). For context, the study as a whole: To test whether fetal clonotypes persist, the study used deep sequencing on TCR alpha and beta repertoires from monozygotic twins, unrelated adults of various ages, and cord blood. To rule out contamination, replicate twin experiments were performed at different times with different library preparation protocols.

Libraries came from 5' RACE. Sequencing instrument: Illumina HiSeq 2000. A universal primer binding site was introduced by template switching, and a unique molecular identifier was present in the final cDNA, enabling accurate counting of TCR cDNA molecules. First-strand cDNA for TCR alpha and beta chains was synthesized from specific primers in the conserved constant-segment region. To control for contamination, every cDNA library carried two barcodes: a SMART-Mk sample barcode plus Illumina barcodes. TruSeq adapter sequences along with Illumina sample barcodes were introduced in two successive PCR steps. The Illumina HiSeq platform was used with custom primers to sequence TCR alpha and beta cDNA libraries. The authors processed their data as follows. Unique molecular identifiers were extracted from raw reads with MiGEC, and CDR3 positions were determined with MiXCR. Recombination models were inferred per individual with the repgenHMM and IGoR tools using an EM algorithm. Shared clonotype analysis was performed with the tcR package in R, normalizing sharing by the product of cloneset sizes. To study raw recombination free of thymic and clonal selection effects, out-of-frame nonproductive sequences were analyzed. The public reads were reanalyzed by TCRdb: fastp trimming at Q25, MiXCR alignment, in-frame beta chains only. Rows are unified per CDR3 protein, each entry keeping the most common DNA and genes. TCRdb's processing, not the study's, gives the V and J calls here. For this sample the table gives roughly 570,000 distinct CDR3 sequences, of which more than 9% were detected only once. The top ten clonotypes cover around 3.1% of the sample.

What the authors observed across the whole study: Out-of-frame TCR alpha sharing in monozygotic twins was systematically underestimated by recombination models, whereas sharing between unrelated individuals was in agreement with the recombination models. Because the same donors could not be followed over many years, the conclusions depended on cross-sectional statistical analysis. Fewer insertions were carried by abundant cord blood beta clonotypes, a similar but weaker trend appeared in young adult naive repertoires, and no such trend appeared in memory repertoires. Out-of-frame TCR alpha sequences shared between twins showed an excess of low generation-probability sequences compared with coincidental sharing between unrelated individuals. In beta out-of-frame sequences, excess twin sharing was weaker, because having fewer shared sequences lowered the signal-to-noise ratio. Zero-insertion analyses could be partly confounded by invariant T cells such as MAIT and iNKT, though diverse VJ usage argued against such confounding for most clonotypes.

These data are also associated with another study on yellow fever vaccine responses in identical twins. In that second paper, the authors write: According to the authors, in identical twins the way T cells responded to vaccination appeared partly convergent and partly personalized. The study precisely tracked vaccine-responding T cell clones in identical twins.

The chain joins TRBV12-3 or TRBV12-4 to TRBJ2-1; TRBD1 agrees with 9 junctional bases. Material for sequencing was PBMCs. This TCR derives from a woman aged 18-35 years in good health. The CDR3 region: CASSISQGQGHYNEQFF. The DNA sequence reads TGTGCCAGCAGCATCTCCCAGGGACAGGGTCACTACAATGAGCAGTTCTTC.